The 4 T cell receptor beta chains below all came from one sample that was sequenced in a study of identical twins. TCRdb ran MiXCR on the 5' RACE reads and lists one entry per CDR3 protein. The table includes 550,000 to 700,000 distinct CDR3 sequences, 9.6% detected once. These same data were also listed under a study on yellow fever vaccine responses in identical twins.

The specimen was PBMCs. The receptor source for this set is a woman aged 18 to 35 in good health.

The chain employs TRBV20-1 and TRBJ2-7; 9 bases are shared with TRBD1. CDR1 is DFQATT and CDR2 is SNEGSKA in the germline V gene (reference sequence). The CDR3 consists of 15 residues. V shed 1 base and J 2 bases; nucleotides not matched to a gene: 6. CDR3 loop: CSARGGQGITYEQYF. The CDR3 DNA reads as TGCAGTGCTAGAGGGGGACAGGGAATCACCTACGAGCAGTACTTC.

The sample holds a few counts of this clonotype. In nucleotides, the CDR3 is TGTGCCAGCACCCATCTGGGGGGAGCGAGCACAGATACGCAGTATTTT. The encoded protein is CASTHLGGASTDTQYF. The chain recombines TRBV6-2 or TRBV6-3 with TRBJ2-3, with a weak D call TRBD2 (6 bases). The CDR3 runs 16 residues. V lost 7 bases, J lost 0 bases, and 17 bases lay in between. Germline V gene sequence: CDR1 MNHEY, CDR2 SVGEGT.

This clonotype showed up just a few times. J is TRBJ1-2 and V is TRBV6-5; tentatively, D is TRBD1 (6 bases). Trimming pared 3 bases from V and 8 bases from J, leaving 19 bases between. The CDR3 extends over 15 amino acids. CDR1 and CDR2 from the germline V gene are MNHEY and SVGAGI. CDR3: CASSYSGTPSSGYTF. CDR3 DNA sequence: TGTGCCAGCAGTTATAGTGGGACACCCTCCTCCGGCTACACCTTC.

Ten or more counts support this clonotype. The chain links TRBV30 to TRBJ2-2, with D possibly matching TRBD1 (6 bases). Trimming removed 3 bases at V and 4 bases at J, with 15 bases between. Per the germline V gene, CDR1 is GTSNPN and CDR2 is SVGIG (reference sequence). This CDR3 has 15 amino acids. CDR3 sequence (DNA): TGTGCCTGGAGGTCTACAGGGTCGGGCACCGGGGAGCTGTTTTTT. Protein sequence: CAWRSTGSGTGELFF.